This T cell receptor (beta chain) came from a study of shared clonotypes between healthy human individuals (dated by TCRdb to the early 2020s). General notes on the study: A couple of women and a few men aged 18 to 49 years were included in the cohort. For each donor, CD4 naive and CD4 memory were each run on three plates, CD8 naive on two plates, and CD8 memory on one plate. The study deeply sequenced blood TCR repertoires of five healthy adults to estimate repertoire size and the extent of clonotype sharing between individuals. Different laboratories and diverse techniques were used to prepare libraries and sequence TCR repertoires, to increase sequencing depth and limit assay-specific biases. Between about 0.85 and 10 billion PBMCs per donor were obtained by leukapheresis. Study-level results and caveats: The genetic and exposure-history diversity represented was limited by the small number of donors. Incomplete sequencing was indicated by rarefaction of sorted-subset datasets, despite the large sequencing depth. About 5% of naive CD4, around 3.6% of naive CD8, approximately 2% of memory CD4, and 0.4% of memory CD8 clonotypes were shared across four donors. Naive subsets generally had larger estimated clonotype richness than memory subsets. Based on pairwise subsampling, the degree of clonotype sharing among donors was expected to be affected by sequencing depth. Clonotypes shared by all four sorted-subset donors showed higher generation probabilities than non-shared clonotypes. Only blood was sampled, and tissue TCR repertoires likely differ from those in blood.

Of note for this clone: Its antigen remains undetermined. Base-call qualities are not available, and no considerably larger clone is one nucleotide away.

The donors were healthy, HIV-negative adults who had no recently reported acute infections or vaccinations. All donors were Caucasian adults living in Nashville, Tennessee, USA. CD4+ T cells were enriched through magnetic negative selection, after which naive cells were positively selected on CD45RA and the remaining negative fraction served as the memory subset. After blood collection by leukapheresis, PBMCs were isolated using Ficoll-Histopaque density gradient centrifugation and then cryopreserved in the vapor phase of liquid nitrogen. Analytical flow cytometry was used to check the purity and quantity of each magnetically sorted T cell population. From each sorted fraction, genomic DNA was isolated and quantified by UV absorbance on a Nanodrop 2000c. Using the deep immunoSEQ assay, multiplex PCR amplified TCR CDR3 regions from genomic DNA. For each cell subset, the extracted genomic DNA was distributed evenly across all wells of several immunoSEQ 96-well plates, and each plate served as one replicate. For sorted subsets, each replicate PCR was loaded with about 200 ng genomic DNA, equivalent to 25,000 to 35,000 T cell genomes. The purified libraries were quantified using a Qubit 3.0 fluorometer, sized with a Bioanalyzer 2100, and then quantified again using the KAPA Library Quantification kit. Each immunoSEQ 96-well plate was sequenced on its own single-read 150-cycle Illumina NextSeq 550 flow cell. As for the original processing: Because the immunoSEQ output held only junctional sequences and lacked quality scores, the filtering could not match the filtering applied to full-length reads. Sequences were annotated with PyIR, a Python wrapper for IgBLAST v1.9, and V/J genes and CDR3 were assigned using IMGT germline references. Any read was removed if the V/J assignment was weak (E-value above 1e-6), the CDR3 was missing, or the read contained stop codons, out-of-frame junctions, or ambiguous translated residues. A V3J clonotype was defined by an identical inferred V gene, J gene, and CDR3 amino acid sequence. Percentage overlap between repertoires was calculated by dividing the number of shared unique clonotypes by the size of the smaller repertoire. RTK rarefaction, the Chao1 estimator, and Recon v2.1 estimates of unobserved clonotypes were used to assess repertoire richness. Generation probabilities were computed with OLGA for all TCRbeta clonotypes obtained by the gDNA method from several donors. TCRdb took this table from immuneACCESS and kept in-frame rearrangements with V and J called. Such tables lack part of the clones; where checked against another copy, unresolved V genes explain under half of the gap, and the rest is unexplained. Clone size and the V and J calls come from that table; the DNA yielded D and trimming. This sample is represented by about 520,000 clones; roughly 95% of them were singletons. Under 0.065% of the sample goes to the ten largest clones.

The CDR1 and CDR2 encoded by the germline V gene are KGHSH and LQKENI. Including cysteine and phenylalanine, the CDR3 has 15 amino acids. The kept DNA is CDR3 alone, 45 bases in frame from the first base. Clipping removes 6 bases from V and 5 bases from J, with 10 as the unmatched junction base count. The specimen sequenced was naive CD4+ T cells sorted from blood. This sample's cell subset or site label indicates: CD45RA+ positively selected. This TCR derives from a woman in her 30s in good health. The chain employs TRBV18 and TRBJ2-5; TRBD1 matches 9 bases in the middle. CDR3 reads: CASSLGTGMAETQYF. The nucleotides are TGTGCCAGCTCGCTTGGGACAGGGATGGCGGAGACCCAGTACTTC.